The 16 T cell receptor beta chains below all came from one sample that was sequenced in a study of HIV-infected patients and healthy controls. 400 to 550 ng RNA was reverse transcribed with alpha and beta constant-region primers. Using multiplexing indices, alpha and beta chain libraries were generated apart by chain-specific third strand synthesis. Using its own MiXCR run on the 5' RACE reads, TCRdb lists one record per CDR3 protein. Of about 10,000 distinct CDR3 sequences listed, roughly 5.7% are singletons. Roughly three months, about 14 weeks, into antiretroviral therapy, follow-up blood was collected. No cell fractionation was done, so the repertoire covers all unsorted peripheral blood T cells. The sequenced sample was blood, obtained during antiretroviral therapy. These receptors were collected from an adult with HIV infection. The donor label of this sample is uncertain.

At least ten counts were recorded for this clonotype. The chain carries TRBV19 and TRBJ2-6, with D tentatively TRBD2 (5 bases). From germline, CDR1 is LNHDA and CDR2 SQIVND (reference sequence). The V end was cut by 6 bases, the J end by 2 bases, with 11 bases between. The CDR3 is 15 residues long. The CDR3 loop reads CASRWSEAGANVLTF. The CDR3 DNA is TGTGCCAGTAGGTGGTCGGAGGCTGGGGCCAACGTCCTGACTTTC.

This clonotype showed up many times. The chain has TRBV6-2 or TRBV6-3 and TRBJ1-1, with D unresolved. V was clipped by 4 bases and J by 3 bases, with 9 bases between them. This CDR3 contains 13 residues. Germline V gene lookup returns CDR1 MNHEY and CDR2 SVGEGT. The CDR3 region has the DNA TGTGCCAGCAGTTCCCCGGTCGACACTGAAGCTTTCTTT. Amino acids: CASSSPVDTEAFF.

By share of the sample, this clonotype is medium-sized (0.01 to 0.1%). The chain joins TRBV30 to TRBJ1-2; D unclear. The CDR3 length is 12 residues. V was clipped by 7 bases and J by 4 bases, with 13 bases between them. From germline, CDR1 is GTSNPN and CDR2 SVGIG (reference sequence). The CDR3 sequence: CASPTTPYGYTF. The CDR3 DNA reads as TGTGCCTCACCCACTACCCCCTATGGCTACACCTTC.

In this sample, this clonotype turned up many times. V is TRBV9 and J is TRBJ2-7; weak D call: TRBD1 (6 bases). Germline V lookup: CDR1 SGDLS, CDR2 YYNGEE. The V and J ends lost 0 bases and 6 bases respectively, with 16 bases between them. The CDR3 loop spans 15 amino acids. Here the CDR3 reads CASSVDDDLGGEQYF. The CDR3 DNA reads as TGTGCCAGCAGCGTAGATGACGACCTAGGGGGCGAGCAGTACTTC.

By sample share, this clonotype is medium-sized (0.01 to 0.1%). The chain recombines TRBV2 with TRBJ2-2; 11 nucleotides line up with TRBD1. The germline gives CDR1 SNHLY, CDR2 FYNNEI. There are 17 residues in the CDR3. The V gene end was trimmed by 5 bases and the J gene end by 0 bases; junction bases not matched to a gene: 5. The CDR3 is CASSTPGQGANTGELFF. The CDR3 DNA reads as TGTGCCAGCAGTACCCCGGGACAGGGGGCGAACACCGGGGAGCTGTTTTTT.

This clonotype was recorded at least ten times. The V and J genes are TRBV20-1 and TRBJ2-2; 9 bases line up with TRBD1. This CDR3 contains 14 residues. Germline CDR1 is DFQATT and CDR2 is SNEGSKA (reference sequence). V was clipped by 4 bases and J by 6 bases; unmatched bases: 6. This chain's CDR3 is CSATGDRVSGELFF. The CDR3 bases are TGCAGTGCTACAGGGGACAGGGTTTCCGGGGAGCTGTTTTTT.

This clonotype ranks as medium-sized. The rearrangement uses TRBV5-5 and TRBJ1-1; D is unresolved. From germline, CDR1 is SGHKS and CDR2 YYEKEE (reference sequence). This CDR3 has 16 amino acids. Trimming shortened V by 0 bases and J by 5 bases, and 17 bases separated the two germline ends. This chain's CDR3 is CASSLGNDNSATEAFF. CDR3 in DNA: TGTGCCAGCAGCTTGGGGAATGACAACTCGGCAACTGAAGCTTTCTTT.

This clonotype has ten or more counts. This chain joins TRBV19 and TRBJ2-7; 7 nucleotides line up with TRBD2. The CDR3 totals 18 residues. Germline V gives CDR1 LNHDA, CDR2 SQIVND (reference sequence). After removal of 3 bases from V and 6 bases from J, the junction contained 20 bases not matched to a gene. The CDR3 nucleotides read TGTGCCAGTAGTATCGTTCCCGGTTGGGCTAGCGGAGGGGTCGAGCAGTACTTC. It translates to CASSIVPGWASGGVEQYF.

This clonotype occurred many times. This chain links TRBV20-1 with TRBJ2-5; D remains ambiguous. The length of the CDR3 is 14 residues. Trimming left V 2 bases short and J 4 bases short, with 14 bases between. Germline-derived CDR1 and CDR2 are DFQATT and SNEGSKA (reference sequence). CDR3 loop: CSARYGWVGETQYF. In nucleotides, the CDR3 is TGCAGTGCTAGATATGGATGGGTTGGAGAGACCCAGTACTTC.

Many counts were recorded for this clonotype. The genes are TRBV6-2 or TRBV6-3 and TRBJ2-3, with 10 bases fitting TRBD1. Germline V gives CDR1 MNHEY, CDR2 SVGEGT. The V and J ends lost 7 bases and 4 bases, in that order; junction bases with no gene match: 5. The CDR3 totals 14 residues. The CDR3 region has the DNA TGTGCCAGCACCTGGACAGGGGGAGCAGATACGCAGTATTTT. Its protein is CASTWTGGADTQYF.

This clonotype came up many times. The gene calls are TRBV3-1 and TRBJ2-3; D is perhaps TRBD1 or TRBD2 (5 bases each). V shed 5 bases and J shed 6 bases, with 18 bases lying between them. This CDR3 contains 15 residues. Germline CDR1 and CDR2: LGHDT and YNNKEL (reference sequence). CDR3 region: CASSIRTGPYDTQYF. The CDR3 region has the DNA TGTGCCAGCAGCATTCGGACGGGGCCCTACGATACGCAGTATTTT.

This clonotype was detected many times. The gene calls are TRBV7-9 and TRBJ1-2; 7 nucleotides agree with TRBD1. Germline CDR1 SEHNR, CDR2 FQNEAQ (reference sequence). V was pared by 5 bases and J by 6 bases, with 9 bases of the junction left unmatched. This CDR3 has 14 amino acids. CDR3 region: CASSLGQVRDGYTF. The DNA for the CDR3 is TGTGCCAGCAGCCTTGGACAGGTCCGAGATGGCTACACCTTC.

This clonotype was counted at least ten times. The rearrangement uses TRBV9 and TRBJ2-3, with 7 positions matching TRBD2. CDR3 length: 15 amino acids. With V trimmed by 0 bases and J by 4 bases, 5 bases remained unmatched. Germline V gives CDR1 SGDLS, CDR2 YYNGEE. This chain's CDR3 is CASSVGGSRADTQYF. Here the CDR3 DNA reads TGTGCCAGCAGCGTAGGCGGGAGCAGGGCAGATACGCAGTATTTT. Based on the CDR3 plus reference TRBV9 and TRBJ2-3, the full variable domain is DSGVTQTPKHLITATGQRVTLRCSPRSGDLSVYWYQQSLDQGLQFLIQYYNGEERAKGNILERFSAQQFPDLHSELNLSSLELGDSALYFCASSVGGSRADTQYFGPGTRLTVL.

V is TRBV4-3 and J is TRBJ2-1; D gene unclear. The length of the CDR3 is 17 residues. Germline V gene sequence: CDR1 LGHNA, CDR2 YSLEER. Trimming left V 3 bases short and J 0 bases short, with 15 bases between. The CDR3 bases are TGCGCCAGCAGCCATTCCTACCCGGAGAGCTCCTACAATGAGCAGTTCTTC. Protein product: CASSHSYPESSYNEQFF.

In this sample, this clonotype is medium-sized. The V and J genes are TRBV18 and TRBJ2-3; 8 bases agree with TRBD2. The CDR3 covers 15 residues. V lost 4 bases to trimming and J lost 4 bases; unmatched junction nucleotides: 7. The germline CDR1 and CDR2 sequences are KGHSH and LQKENI. CDR3 sequence (DNA): TGTGCCAGCTCACAAATAAGCGGGGGAGCAGATACGCAGTATTTT. It specifies CASSQISGGADTQYF. The whole variable domain, remainder taken from reference TRBV18 and TRBJ2-3, is NAGVMQNPRHLVRRRGQEARLRCSPMKGHSHVYWYRQLPEEGLKFMVYLQKENIIDESGMPKERFSAEFPKEGPSILRIQQVVRGDSAAYFCASSQISGGADTQYFGPGTRLTVL.

CDR3 sequence: CASRPGLAGPTDTQYF. The CDR3 DNA reads TGTGCCAGTAGGCCGGGACTAGCGGGGCCCACAGATACGCAGTATTTT. V gene TRBV19 combines with J gene TRBJ2-3, with 13 bases matching TRBD2. In germline, CDR1 is LNHDA, CDR2 SQIVND (reference sequence). V was pared by 6 bases and J by 2 bases, with 5 bases of the junction left unmatched. CDR3 length: 16 residues.